These T cell receptor beta chains were read from a single sample in a study of identical twins. TCRdb fed the 5' RACE reads into MiXCR, producing one record per CDR3 protein. Seen here are around 670,000 distinct CDR3 sequences, around 6% observed once, and the top ten hold 1.5% to 2%. Sequencing was carried out using naive T cells sorted from blood. These receptor sequences come from a man aged 18 to 35 in good health. The CDR3 runs from the conserved cysteine through the conserved F or W. A D gene is named only where the DNA matches it firmly. Part of the rows lack a size; the others show once, few, many or a class for expanded clones.

d_call: NA
v_call: TRBV29-1
clone_size: many
j_call: TRBJ2-7
cdr3_aa: CSVSTGPEQYF
cdr3_nt: TGCAGCGTTTCGACGGGCCCCGAGCAGTACTTC

d_call: NA
v_call: TRBV5-1
clone_size: NA
j_call: TRBJ1-1
cdr3_aa: CASSFRDIGEAFF
cdr3_nt: TGCGCCAGCAGCTTCCGGGACATCGGGGAAGCTTTCTTT

d_call: NA
v_call: TRBV5-1
clone_size: many
j_call: TRBJ2-7
cdr3_aa: CASSPGLWGAYEQYF
cdr3_nt: TGCGCCAGCAGCCCGGGGTTGTGGGGAGCCTACGAGCAGTACTTC

d_call: TRBD2
v_call: TRBV3-1
clone_size: NA
j_call: TRBJ2-5
cdr3_aa: CASSQDLGGRLETQYF
cdr3_nt: TGTGCCAGCAGCCAAGATCTGGGCGGGAGGTTGGAGACCCAGTACTTC

d_call: TRBD1
v_call: TRBV10-3
clone_size: many
j_call: TRBJ2-7
cdr3_aa: CATGIGTGPYEQYF
cdr3_nt: TGTGCCACCGGAATCGGGACAGGGCCCTACGAGCAGTACTTC

d_call: NA
v_call: TRBV5-1
clone_size: few
j_call: TRBJ2-5
cdr3_aa: CASSASGIHQETQYF
cdr3_nt: TGCGCCAGCAGCGCTTCCGGGATCCACCAAGAGACCCAGTACTTC

d_call: TRBD1
v_call: TRBV29-1
clone_size: many
j_call: TRBJ2-7
cdr3_aa: CSVAGTVYHEQYF
cdr3_nt: TGCAGCGTCGCCGGGACAGTTTATCACGAGCAGTACTTC

d_call: NA
v_call: TRBV29-1
clone_size: many
j_call: TRBJ2-7
cdr3_aa: CSVKGVMSYEQYF
cdr3_nt: TGCAGCGTTAAAGGGGTAATGAGCTACGAGCAGTACTTC

d_call: NA
v_call: TRBV9
clone_size: few
j_call: TRBJ2-3
cdr3_aa: CASSVGSLAETQYF
cdr3_nt: TGTGCCAGCAGCGTAGGTTCCCTCGCGGAAACGCAGTATTTT

d_call: NA
v_call: TRBV15
clone_size: many
j_call: TRBJ1-2
cdr3_aa: CATSSRDGAFGYTF
cdr3_nt: TGTGCCACCAGCAGTAGGGACGGAGCTTTTGGCTACACCTTC

d_call: NA
v_call: TRBV29-1
clone_size: many
j_call: TRBJ2-2
cdr3_aa: CSVDATGVTGELFF
cdr3_nt: TGCAGCGTTGATGCGACCGGGGTTACCGGGGAGCTGTTTTTT

d_call: TRBD2
v_call: TRBV29-1
clone_size: few
j_call: TRBJ2-1
cdr3_aa: CSVVARLAVYNEQFF
cdr3_nt: TGCAGCGTTGTGGCGCGACTAGCGGTCTACAATGAGCAGTTCTTC

d_call: TRBD2
v_call: TRBV6-2/TRBV6-3
clone_size: few
j_call: TRBJ2-1
cdr3_aa: CASTGGTSAREQFF
cdr3_nt: TGTGCCAGCACGGGGGGGACTAGCGCACGTGAGCAGTTCTTC

d_call: TRBD1
v_call: TRBV7-6
clone_size: few
j_call: TRBJ2-5
cdr3_aa: CASSYATGVETQYF
cdr3_nt: TGTGCCAGCAGTTACGCCACAGGGGTGGAGACCCAGTACTTC

d_call: NA
v_call: TRBV4-2
clone_size: many
j_call: TRBJ2-7
cdr3_aa: CASSQEYGGTAYEQYF
cdr3_nt: TGTGCCAGCAGCCAAGAGTACGGAGGTACAGCCTACGAGCAGTACTTC

d_call: TRBD1
v_call: TRBV27
clone_size: few
j_call: TRBJ2-3
cdr3_aa: CASSLSRTGFTDTQYF
cdr3_nt: TGTGCCAGCAGTTTATCGCGGACAGGGTTTACAGATACGCAGTATTTT

d_call: TRBD2
v_call: TRBV6-1
clone_size: many
j_call: TRBJ2-1
cdr3_aa: CASSLAGEFDNEQFF
cdr3_nt: TGTGCCAGCAGTCTAGCGGGAGAATTTGACAATGAGCAGTTCTTC

d_call: NA
v_call: TRBV20-1
clone_size: many
j_call: TRBJ2-1
cdr3_aa: CSARGLLPSSYNEQFF
cdr3_nt: TGCAGTGCTAGAGGCCTCCTACCGAGCTCCTACAATGAGCAGTTCTTC

d_call: NA
v_call: TRBV16
clone_size: few
j_call: TRBJ1-1
cdr3_aa: CASSQLQGRVEAFF
cdr3_nt: TGTGCCAGCAGCCAATTACAGGGTCGAGTCGAAGCTTTCTTT

d_call: TRBD2
v_call: TRBV5-5
clone_size: once
j_call: TRBJ2-3
cdr3_aa: CASSSEGLVLDTQYF
cdr3_nt: TGTGCCAGCAGCTCGGAAGGACTAGTCTTAGATACGCAGTATTTT

d_call: NA
v_call: TRBV7-9
clone_size: NA
j_call: TRBJ1-1
cdr3_aa: CASSLVRPMNTEAFF
cdr3_nt: TGTGCCAGCAGCTTAGTGAGGCCAATGAACACTGAAGCTTTCTTT

d_call: NA
v_call: TRBV20-1
clone_size: many
j_call: TRBJ2-3
cdr3_aa: CSAHSGTELMDTQYF
cdr3_nt: TGCAGTGCTCACTCCGGGACGGAATTGATGGATACGCAGTATTTT

d_call: TRBD1
v_call: TRBV24-1
clone_size: many
j_call: TRBJ1-1
cdr3_aa: CATRRRGTGRGTEAFF
cdr3_nt: TGTGCCACCAGACGCCGTGGGACAGGGAGGGGCACTGAAGCTTTCTTT

d_call: NA
v_call: TRBV20-1
clone_size: many
j_call: TRBJ1-6
cdr3_aa: CSARVVAGDSPLHF
cdr3_nt: TGCAGTGCTAGAGTAGTGGCAGGGGACTCACCCCTCCACTTT

d_call: NA
v_call: TRBV10-3
clone_size: NA
j_call: TRBJ2-6
cdr3_aa: CAISWEGASSGANVLTF
cdr3_nt: TGTGCCATCAGTTGGGAGGGGGCCAGCTCTGGGGCCAACGTCCTGACTTTC

d_call: TRBD1
v_call: TRBV29-1
clone_size: many
j_call: TRBJ2-1
cdr3_aa: CSAHPTGSSYNEQFF
cdr3_nt: TGCAGCGCCCACCCGACAGGGAGCTCCTACAATGAGCAGTTCTTC

d_call: NA
v_call: TRBV16
clone_size: NA
j_call: TRBJ1-4
cdr3_aa: CASSQSGEVDEKLFF
cdr3_nt: TGTGCCAGCAGCCAATCGGGGGAGGTGGATGAAAAACTGTTTTTT

d_call: NA
v_call: TRBV6-5
clone_size: NA
j_call: TRBJ2-2
cdr3_aa: CASSSISGRYTGELFF
cdr3_nt: TGTGCCAGCAGTTCGATTTCGGGGAGATACACCGGGGAGCTGTTTTTT

d_call: NA
v_call: TRBV7-2
clone_size: NA
j_call: TRBJ2-5
cdr3_aa: CASSNGGLGETQYF
cdr3_nt: TGTGCCAGCAGCAATGGGGGGTTAGGGGAGACCCAGTACTTC

d_call: NA
v_call: TRBV25-1
clone_size: many
j_call: TRBJ1-2
cdr3_aa: CASSGDNYGYTF
cdr3_nt: TGTGCCAGCAGTGGAGATAACTATGGCTACACCTTC

d_call: NA
v_call: TRBV7-9
clone_size: NA
j_call: TRBJ2-1
cdr3_aa: CASNLPGTAYNEQFF
cdr3_nt: TGTGCCAGCAACCTCCCCGGGACTGCTTACAATGAGCAGTTCTTC

d_call: NA
v_call: TRBV20-1
clone_size: few
j_call: TRBJ2-1
cdr3_aa: CSARDHLASSYNEQFF
cdr3_nt: TGCAGTGCTAGAGACCACCTAGCGAGCTCCTACAATGAGCAGTTCTTC

d_call: NA
v_call: TRBV5-1
clone_size: many
j_call: TRBJ2-7
cdr3_aa: CASSLVGYRHEQYF
cdr3_nt: TGCGCCAGCAGCTTGGTTGGTTACCGGCACGAGCAGTACTTC

d_call: NA
v_call: TRBV30
clone_size: NA
j_call: TRBJ2-7
cdr3_aa: CAWSQAGPYEQYF
cdr3_nt: TGTGCCTGGAGTCAGGCAGGCCCCTACGAGCAGTACTTC

d_call: NA
v_call: TRBV7-9
clone_size: NA
j_call: TRBJ2-3
cdr3_aa: CASSLVPGFTDTQYF
cdr3_nt: TGTGCCAGCAGCTTAGTACCGGGGTTTACAGATACGCAGTATTTT

d_call: NA
v_call: TRBV29-1
clone_size: NA
j_call: TRBJ2-5
cdr3_aa: CSVADNAGTQYF
cdr3_nt: TGCAGCGTGGCCGACAACGCCGGGACCCAGTACTTC

d_call: NA
v_call: TRBV21-1
clone_size: many
j_call: TRBJ2-1
cdr3_aa: CASSKVAGEQFF
cdr3_nt: TGTGCCAGCAGCAAAGTTGCGGGTGAGCAGTTCTTC

d_call: NA
v_call: TRBV4-3
clone_size: many
j_call: TRBJ2-5
cdr3_aa: CASSQDWGSQRTQYF
cdr3_nt: TGCGCCAGCAGCCAAGATTGGGGGTCCCAACGGACCCAGTACTTC

d_call: TRBD2
v_call: TRBV20-1
clone_size: NA
j_call: TRBJ2-3
cdr3_aa: CSGASGASTDTQYF
cdr3_nt: TGCAGTGGGGCTAGCGGAGCTAGCACAGATACGCAGTATTTT

d_call: NA
v_call: TRBV3-1
clone_size: NA
j_call: TRBJ2-7
cdr3_aa: CASSQVDFTGKTEQYF
cdr3_nt: TGTGCCAGCAGCCAAGTCGACTTTACTGGAAAAACCGAGCAGTACTTC

d_call: NA
v_call: TRBV9
clone_size: many
j_call: TRBJ2-7
cdr3_aa: CASSVDWRDGVYEQYF
cdr3_nt: TGTGCCAGCAGCGTAGATTGGCGGGACGGAGTCTACGAGCAGTACTTC

d_call: NA
v_call: TRBV20-1
clone_size: few
j_call: TRBJ2-1
cdr3_aa: CSARLRDRGYNEQFF
cdr3_nt: TGCAGTGCTAGACTCCGGGACCGCGGTTACAATGAGCAGTTCTTC

d_call: TRBD2
v_call: TRBV7-8
clone_size: few
j_call: TRBJ2-1
cdr3_aa: CASSLGLAGGIAAYNEQFF
cdr3_nt: TGTGCCAGCAGCTTGGGACTAGCGGGAGGGATAGCCGCCTACAATGAGCAGTTCTTC

d_call: NA
v_call: TRBV7-2
clone_size: few
j_call: TRBJ2-1
cdr3_aa: CASSLQSTLYEQFF
cdr3_nt: TGTGCCAGCAGCTTACAGTCAACTCTGTATGAGCAGTTCTTC

d_call: TRBD1
v_call: TRBV12-3/TRBV12-4
clone_size: many
j_call: TRBJ2-3
cdr3_aa: CASSPIDRAFGTQYF
cdr3_nt: TGTGCCAGCAGCCCTATCGACAGGGCTTTCGGTACGCAGTATTTT

d_call: NA
v_call: TRBV5-1
clone_size: many
j_call: TRBJ2-5
cdr3_aa: CASTWGTQETQYF
cdr3_nt: TGCGCCAGCACCTGGGGAACTCAAGAGACCCAGTACTTC

d_call: NA
v_call: TRBV24-1
clone_size: many
j_call: TRBJ2-3
cdr3_aa: CATRSVTGTQYF
cdr3_nt: TGTGCCACCAGATCCGTCACGGGTACGCAGTATTTT

d_call: NA
v_call: TRBV20-1
clone_size: many
j_call: TRBJ2-5
cdr3_aa: CSPNPSPGAETQYF
cdr3_nt: TGCAGTCCCAACCCTAGCCCCGGCGCAGAGACCCAGTACTTC

d_call: NA
v_call: TRBV18
clone_size: NA
j_call: TRBJ2-2
cdr3_aa: CASSPRASGGNTGELFF
cdr3_nt: TGTGCCAGCTCACCGCGAGCTTCCGGGGGAAACACCGGGGAGCTGTTTTTT

d_call: NA
v_call: TRBV6-2/TRBV6-3
clone_size: many
j_call: TRBJ1-1
cdr3_aa: CASTHLGTEAFF
cdr3_nt: TGTGCCAGCACCCACCTGGGCACTGAAGCTTTCTTT

d_call: NA
v_call: TRBV12-3/TRBV12-4
clone_size: many
j_call: TRBJ2-7
cdr3_aa: CASSFARVYEQYF
cdr3_nt: TGTGCCAGCAGTTTCGCCAGGGTCTACGAGCAGTACTTC